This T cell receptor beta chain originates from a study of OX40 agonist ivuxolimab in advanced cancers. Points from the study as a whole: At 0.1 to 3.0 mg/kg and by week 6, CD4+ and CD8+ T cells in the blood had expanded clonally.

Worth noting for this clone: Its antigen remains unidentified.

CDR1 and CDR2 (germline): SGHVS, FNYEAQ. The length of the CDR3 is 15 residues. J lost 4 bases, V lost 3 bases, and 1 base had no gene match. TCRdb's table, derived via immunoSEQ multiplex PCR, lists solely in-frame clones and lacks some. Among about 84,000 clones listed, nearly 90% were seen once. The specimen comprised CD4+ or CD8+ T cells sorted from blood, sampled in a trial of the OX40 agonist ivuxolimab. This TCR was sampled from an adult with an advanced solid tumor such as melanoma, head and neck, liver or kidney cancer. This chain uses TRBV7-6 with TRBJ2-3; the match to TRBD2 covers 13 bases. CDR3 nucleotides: TGTGCCAGCAGCTTGGGACTAGCGGGGCCAGATACGCAGTATTTT. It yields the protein CASSLGLAGPDTQYF.